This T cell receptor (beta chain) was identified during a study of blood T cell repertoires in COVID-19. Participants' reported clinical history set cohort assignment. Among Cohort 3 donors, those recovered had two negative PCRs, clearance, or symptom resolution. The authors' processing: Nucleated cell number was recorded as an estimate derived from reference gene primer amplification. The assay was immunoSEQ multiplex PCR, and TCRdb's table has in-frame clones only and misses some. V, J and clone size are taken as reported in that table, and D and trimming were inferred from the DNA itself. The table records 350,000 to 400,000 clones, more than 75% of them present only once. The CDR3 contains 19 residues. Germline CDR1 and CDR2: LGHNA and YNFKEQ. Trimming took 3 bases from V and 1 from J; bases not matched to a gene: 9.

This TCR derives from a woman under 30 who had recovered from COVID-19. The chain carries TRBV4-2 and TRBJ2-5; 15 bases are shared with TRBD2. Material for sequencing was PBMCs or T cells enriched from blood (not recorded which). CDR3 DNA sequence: TGTGCCAGCAGCCAGGGACTAGCGGGGGGATTTTTTGTCCAAGAGACCCAGTACTTC. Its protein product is CASSQGLAGGFFVQETQYF.